This T cell receptor (beta chain) was captured by sequencing in a study of response to subunit inactivated influenza vaccine. A few counts support this clonotype. Its antigen remains unidentified. Overall study findings and caveats: It was the authors' suggestion that each seasonal influenza vaccination recruits few new T cells.

TCRdb re-analysed the RT-PCR reads in MiXCR, keeping a single row per CDR3 protein. The table shows roughly 650,000 distinct CDR3 sequences, with 15% to 18% occurring only once. This CDR3 is built from 20 residues. Germline loops: CDR1 LGHNA, CDR2 YNFKEQ. Trimming at V came to 1 base and at J to 1 base, leaving 14 bases not matched to a gene. Here the sequenced sample was PBMCs from blood, taken approximately 13 days after vaccination. V gene TRBV4-2 combines with J gene TRBJ2-3; TRBD2 agrees at 10 bases. The sequence came from a man aged 50 or older who received an inactivated influenza vaccine. The CDR3: CASSQGSRGLAGVGTDTQYF. The CDR3 DNA follows: TGTGCCAGCAGCCAAGGCAGTAGGGGGCTAGCGGGAGTTGGCACAGATACGCAGTATTTT.